These 24 T cell receptor beta chains were all obtained from the same sample, sequenced in a study of blood T cell repertoires in COVID-19 (dated by TCRdb to the early 2020s). Receptor amplification or capture employed the immunoSEQ multiplex PCR assay. Sourced from immuneACCESS, this table was stored by TCRdb with only in-frame sequences that have V and J called. A share of the clones is absent; for the studies checked, an unresolved V gene accounts for under half, and the remainder has no known explanation. The sample table shows 350,000 to 550,000 clones, and roughly nine tenths are seen once. 0.9% to 1.2% of the sample goes to the ten largest clones. The sequencing sample was made of PBMCs or T cells enriched from blood (not recorded which). Every receptor here comes from a man aged 30 to 45 who had recovered from COVID-19.

The rearrangement links TRBV5-4 to TRBJ2-3, with 10 bases matching TRBD2. Trimming at V came to 7 bases and at J to 4 bases, leaving 6 bases not matched to a gene. Germline V gene data show CDR1 as SGHNT and CDR2 as YYREEE (reference sequence). The CDR3 length is 14 residues. CDR3 DNA sequence: TGTGCCAGCTTCCTAGCGGGAGTCCCAGATACGCAGTATTTT. Amino acid sequence: CASFLAGVPDTQYF.

This chain joins TRBV11-2 and TRBJ1-3, with 10 bases fitting TRBD1. This CDR3 is built from 13 residues. Unmatched junction bases numbered 6, after V lost 10 bases and J lost 6 bases. The germline CDR1 and CDR2 sequences are SGHAT and FQNNGV. CDR3 sequence (DNA): TGTGCCACCACGGGACAGGGGACAAACACCATATATTTT. Translated, it gives CATTGQGTNTIYF.

J is TRBJ2-3 and V is TRBV27; 7 bases fit TRBD2. In germline, CDR1 is MNHEY, CDR2 SMNVEV (reference sequence). The CDR3 totals 17 residues. V lost 4 bases, J lost 3 bases, and 13 bases stayed unmatched. The CDR3 sequence: CASSSSSGLGGTDTQYF. The CDR3 DNA reads as TGTGCCAGCAGTTCGTCTAGCGGACTCGGAGGTACAGATACGCAGTATTTT.

V and J are TRBV28 and TRBJ1-5; no clear D gene. The CDR3 runs to 14 residues. Trimming pared 2 bases from V and 2 bases from J, leaving 7 bases between. The germline V gene encodes CDR1 MDHEN and CDR2 SYDVKM. CDR3: CASSLEGGNQPQHF. CDR3 nucleotide sequence: TGTGCCAGCAGTTTAGAGGGAGGCAATCAGCCCCAGCATTTT. Full variable domain (missing parts from reference TRBV28 and TRBJ1-5): DVKVTQSSRYLVKRTGEKVFLECVQDMDHENMFWYRQDPGLGLRLIYFSYDVKMKEKGDIPEGYSVSREKKERFSLILESASTNQTSMYLCASSLEGGNQPQHFGDGTRLSIL.

The chain uses TRBV18 and TRBJ1-1; D may be TRBD1 (5 bases). CDR1 and CDR2 (germline): KGHSH, LQKENI. Between the trimmed V and J ends, which lost 3 bases and 0 bases, there was a span of 14 bases. CDR3 length: 16 residues. CDR3 sequence reads: CASSPVLGPMNTEAFF. The CDR3 coding sequence is TGTGCCAGCTCACCGGTTCTGGGGCCAATGAACACTGAAGCTTTCTTT. Using reference TRBV18 and TRBJ1-1 for the parts outside the CDR3, the full variable domain is NAGVMQNPRHLVRRRGQEARLRCSPMKGHSHVYWYRQLPEEGLKFMVYLQKENIIDESGMPKERFSAEFPKEGPSILRIQQVVRGDSAAYFCASSPVLGPMNTEAFFGQGTRLTVV.

This clone was seen just once. The DNA for the CDR3 is TGTGCCAGCAATCCGGGTGCGCTCCAAGAGACCCAGTACTTC. It specifies CASNPGALQETQYF. The V gene is TRBV2, the J gene TRBJ2-5; D call uncertain. Trimming shortened V by 7 bases and J by 1 base, and 13 bases separated the two germline ends. The CDR3 runs 14 residues. Germline lookup yields CDR1 SNHLY and CDR2 FYNNEI.

The chain uses TRBV20-1 and TRBJ2-7, with D possibly TRBD2 on 5 matching bases. V was pared by 3 bases and J by 7 bases, with 19 bases between. The CDR3 runs to 14 residues. In germline, CDR1 is DFQATT, CDR2 SNEGSKA (reference sequence). CDR3 region: CSASSGLGFWEQYF. The CDR3 DNA sequence: TGCAGTGCTAGTTCGGGGTTGGGATTCTGGGAGCAGTACTTC.

This clone was detected once. The chain uses TRBV6-5 and TRBJ2-2, with D possibly being TRBD1 (5 bases). The V and J ends lost 6 bases and 2 bases respectively, with 10 bases between them. CDR3 length: 14 residues. Germline CDR1 is MNHEY and CDR2 is SVGAGI. The DNA for the CDR3 is TGTGCCAGCAGCCGAGGACAAAACACCGGGGAGCTGTTTTTT. This translates into CASSRGQNTGELFF.

V is TRBV27 and J is TRBJ2-1, with D tentatively TRBD2 (5 bases). Germline V lookup: CDR1 MNHEY, CDR2 SMNVEV (reference sequence). This CDR3 comprises 14 residues. Trimming took off 8 bases at V and 4 bases at J, with 15 bases between the two ends. The CDR3 is CASSSTRLYNEQFF. The DNA for the CDR3 is TGTGCCAGCTCGAGCACTAGATTATACAATGAGCAGTTCTTC.

The rearrangement links TRBV7-8 to TRBJ1-2; TRBD1 matches at 7 bases. CDR1 and CDR2 from the germline V gene are SGHVS and FQNEAQ. The junction had 11 bases not matched to a gene; V was cut back by 1 base and J by 6 bases. The length of the CDR3 is 16 residues. CDR3 in DNA: TGTGCCAGCAGCTTAGTAGGCCGGGGGACAGATAATGGCTACACCTTC. This translates into CASSLVGRGTDNGYTF.

The V and J genes are TRBV19 and TRBJ2-1; 8 bases line up with TRBD2. Unmatched junction bases numbered 5, after V lost 7 bases and J lost 3 bases. Looked up from germline, CDR1 is LNHDA and CDR2 is SQIVND (reference sequence). This CDR3 spans 14 amino acids. The CDR3 DNA reads TGTGCCAGTAACCGGGGGGGAGTCTACAATGAGCAGTTCTTC. It yields the protein CASNRGGVYNEQFF.

This rearrangement joins TRBV6-1 to TRBJ2-7, with D possibly being TRBD2 (5 bases). The CDR3 has 14 amino acids. Trimming stripped 1 base from V and 3 bases from J, with 10 bases between. Germline V gives CDR1 MNHNS, CDR2 SASEGT. The CDR3 coding sequence is TGTGCCAGCAGTGAAGGGGGAGCGGTCTACGAGCAGTACTTC. This codes for CASSEGGAVYEQYF.

The CDR3 DNA follows: TGCGCCAGCAGTCAATCGCCCGGGGGCAATCAGCCCCAGCATTTT. It codes for CASSQSPGGNQPQHF. This chain links TRBV23-1 with TRBJ1-5; D not certain. TRBV23-1 is identified as an open reading frame with a role that is uncertain. V lost 0 bases, J lost 2 bases, and 8 bases lay in between. This CDR3 is 15 amino acids long.

The J gene is TRBJ1-5, the V gene TRBV28, with D hard to call. V dropped 3 bases and J dropped 3 bases, with 9 bases sitting between them. The CDR3 has 14 amino acids. Germline CDR1 and CDR2: MDHEN and SYDVKM. CDR3 protein: CASSFGFFNQPQHF. The CDR3 DNA sequence: TGTGCCAGCAGTTTCGGTTTCTTCAATCAGCCCCAGCATTTT.

This clone was observed once. The chain links TRBV19 to TRBJ1-5; TRBD1 is a possible D gene (5 bases). The CDR3 covers 14 residues. CDR1 is LNHDA, CDR2 SQIVND, per germline (reference sequence). V was shortened by 7 bases and J by 3 bases, with 13 bases between the two germline ends. This CDR3 reads CASTLGGFNQPQHF. In DNA, the CDR3 is TGTGCCAGTACCCTGGGGGGGTTCAATCAGCCCCAGCATTTT.

This clone appeared a single time. The CDR3 sequence: CASSFGGYEQYF. The DNA of the CDR3 is TGTGCCAGCAGTTTTGGCGGATACGAGCAGTACTTC. The chain links TRBV12-3 or TRBV12-4 to TRBJ2-7; D is unresolved. The CDR3 contains 12 residues. V was clipped by 3 bases and J by 4 bases, with 7 bases between them.

The gene calls are TRBV6-6 and TRBJ1-3; 8 nucleotides align to TRBD1. The CDR3 consists of 16 residues. Germline V gene data show CDR1 as MNHNY and CDR2 as SVGAGI (reference sequence). The J segment lost 2 bases and the V segment lost 0 bases, leaving 3 bases of the junction unmatched. CDR3 loop: CASSYSPQGAGNTIYF. In DNA, the CDR3 is TGTGCCAGCAGTTACTCCCCACAGGGGGCTGGAAACACCATATATTTT.

The V call is TRBV7-8, the J call TRBJ1-1, with TRBD1 matching 12 bases. Per germline, CDR1 SGHVS and CDR2 FQNEAQ. V lost 5 bases and J lost 6; bases outside the gene matches: 4. The CDR3 covers 14 residues. Written as DNA, the CDR3 is TGTGCCAGCAGCCCCCGGGACAGGGGGCCTGAAGCTTTCTTT. This sequence encodes CASSPRDRGPEAFF. The complete variable domain, with remaining parts taken from reference TRBV7-8 and TRBJ1-1, reads GAGVSQSPRYKVAKRGQDVALRCDPISGHVSLFWYQQALGQGPEFLTYFQNEAQLDKSGLPSDRFFAERPEGSVSTLKIQRTQQEDSAVYLCASSPRDRGPEAFFGQGTRLTVV.

This clone appeared a single time. The genes are TRBV11-2 and TRBJ1-5; perhaps TRBD1 as D (6 bases). Trimming stripped 5 bases from V and 4 bases from J, with 12 bases between. Germline assignment: CDR1 SGHAT and CDR2 FQNNGV. The CDR3 contains 14 residues. This CDR3 is CASSPGTRNQPQHF. The CDR3, as DNA: TGTGCCAGCAGCCCCGGGACAAGAAATCAGCCCCAGCATTTT.

The J gene is TRBJ2-1, the V gene TRBV19; D possibly corresponds to TRBD1 (6 bases). CDR1 LNHDA and CDR2 SQIVND come from the germline V gene (reference sequence). The CDR3 extends over 14 amino acids. V was clipped by 5 bases and J by 3 bases, with 11 bases between them. The CDR3 DNA sequence: TGTGCCAGTAGTCTACAGGGCCGCTACAATGAGCAGTTCTTC. Amino acids: CASSLQGRYNEQFF.

The V call is TRBV7-2, the J call TRBJ1-4; TRBD1 matches 8 bases. Per the germline V gene, CDR1 is SGHTA and CDR2 is FQGNSA. Trimming at V came to 1 base and at J to 5 bases, leaving 9 bases not matched to a gene. CDR3 length: 17 amino acids. CDR3 loop: CASSLGQGPGLNEKLFF. The CDR3 DNA sequence: TGTGCCAGCAGCTTAGGACAGGGGCCCGGCTTGAATGAAAAACTGTTTTTT.

This clone was counted a single time. V gene TRBV27 combines with J gene TRBJ2-3, with D possibly matching TRBD1 (6 bases). The CDR3 spans 16 residues. Trimming took 3 bases from V and 3 from J, leaving 16 bases between them. The germline gives CDR1 MNHEY, CDR2 SMNVEV (reference sequence). CDR3 coding DNA: TGTGCCAGCAGTTTGTGGGGGCGCGGAGTGACAGATACGCAGTATTTT. Protein sequence: CASSLWGRGVTDTQYF.

For the CDR3, the DNA is TGTGCCAGCAGCGTAAACCCCCTCCTGGGGACAGGAACGCTCCACGAGCAGTACTTC. Its translation is CASSVNPLLGTGTLHEQYF. The J gene is TRBJ2-7, the V gene TRBV9, with TRBD1 matching over 8 bases. The germline gives CDR1 SGDLS, CDR2 YYNGEE. The length of the CDR3 is 19 residues. The junction had 20 bases not matched to a gene; V was cut back by 1 base and J by 5 bases. Full variable domain (outside the CDR3, taken from reference TRBV9 and TRBJ2-7): DSGVTQTPKHLITATGQRVTLRCSPRSGDLSVYWYQQSLDQGLQFLIQYYNGEERAKGNILERFSAQQFPDLHSELNLSSLELGDSALYFCASSVNPLLGTGTLHEQYFGPGTRLTVT.

The rearrangement joins TRBV5-1 to TRBJ2-5; D perhaps matches TRBD1 (5 bases). The CDR3 is 13 residues long. Germline V CDR1 and CDR2: SGHRS, YFSETQ. V lost 1 base and J lost 5, with 9 bases in between. CDR3 nucleotide sequence: TGCGCCAGCAGCTTGCCAGGGCCGGAGACCCAGTACTTC. Its protein is CASSLPGPETQYF.